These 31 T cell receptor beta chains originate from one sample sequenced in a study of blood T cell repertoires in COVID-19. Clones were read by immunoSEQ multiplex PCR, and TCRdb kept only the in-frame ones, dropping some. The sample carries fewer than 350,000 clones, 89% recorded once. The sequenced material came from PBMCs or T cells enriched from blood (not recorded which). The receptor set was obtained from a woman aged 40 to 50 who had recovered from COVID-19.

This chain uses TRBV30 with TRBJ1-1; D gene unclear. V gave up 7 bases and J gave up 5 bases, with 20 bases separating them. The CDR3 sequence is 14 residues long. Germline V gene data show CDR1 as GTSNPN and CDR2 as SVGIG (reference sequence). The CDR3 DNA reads TGTGCCTCGAACTACGGGTCTGGCGGGACTGAAGCTTTCTTT. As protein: CASNYGSGGTEAFF.

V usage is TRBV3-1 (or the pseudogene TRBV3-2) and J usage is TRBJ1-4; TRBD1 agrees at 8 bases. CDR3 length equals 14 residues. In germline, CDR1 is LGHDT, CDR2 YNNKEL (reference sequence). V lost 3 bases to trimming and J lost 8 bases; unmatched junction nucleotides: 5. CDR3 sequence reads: CASSQQGATEKLFF. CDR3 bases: TGTGCCAGCAGCCAGCAGGGGGCGACGGAAAAACTGTTTTTT.

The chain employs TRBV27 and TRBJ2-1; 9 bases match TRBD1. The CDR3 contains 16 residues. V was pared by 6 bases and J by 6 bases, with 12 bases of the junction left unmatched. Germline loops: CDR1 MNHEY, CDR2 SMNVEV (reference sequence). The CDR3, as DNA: TGTGCCAGCAGGGAGCAGGGACAGGGAACTTTCAATGAGCAGTTCTTC. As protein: CASREQGQGTFNEQFF.

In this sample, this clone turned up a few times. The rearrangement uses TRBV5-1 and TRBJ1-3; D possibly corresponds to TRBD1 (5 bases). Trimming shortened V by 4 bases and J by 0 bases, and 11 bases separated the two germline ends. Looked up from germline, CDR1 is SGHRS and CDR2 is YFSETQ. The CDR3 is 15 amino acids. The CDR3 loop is CASSRDSGSGNTIYF. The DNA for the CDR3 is TGCGCCAGCAGCAGGGACTCTGGCTCTGGAAACACCATATATTTT.

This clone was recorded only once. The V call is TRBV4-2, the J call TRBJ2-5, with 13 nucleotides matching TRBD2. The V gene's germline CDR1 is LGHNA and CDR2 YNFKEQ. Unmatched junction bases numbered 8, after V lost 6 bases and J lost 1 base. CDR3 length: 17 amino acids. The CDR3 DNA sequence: TGTGCCAGCAGTCCAGGACTAGCGGGAGCCTCCCAAGAGACCCAGTACTTC. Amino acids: CASSPGLAGASQETQYF.

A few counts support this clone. In DNA, the CDR3 is TGTGCCAGCAGCATGGGACTAGCGGGAGGGCCGGACTACAATGAGCAGTTCTTC. Amino acids: CASSMGLAGGPDYNEQFF. The rearrangement links TRBV9 to TRBJ2-1, with 16 bases aligning to TRBD2. The CDR3 is made up of 18 amino acids. From germline, CDR1 is SGDLS and CDR2 YYNGEE. V lost 4 bases, J lost 3 bases, and 7 bases stayed unmatched.

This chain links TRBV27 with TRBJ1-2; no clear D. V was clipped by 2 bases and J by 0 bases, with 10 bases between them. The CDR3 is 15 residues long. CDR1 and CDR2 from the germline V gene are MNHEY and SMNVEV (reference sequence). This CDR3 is CASSLEAASNYGYTF. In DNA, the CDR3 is TGTGCCAGCAGTTTAGAGGCGGCATCTAACTATGGCTACACCTTC.

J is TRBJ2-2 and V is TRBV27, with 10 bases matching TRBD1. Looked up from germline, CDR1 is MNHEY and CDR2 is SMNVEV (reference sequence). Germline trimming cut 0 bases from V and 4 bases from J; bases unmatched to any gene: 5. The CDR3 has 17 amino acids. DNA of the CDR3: TGTGCCAGCAGTTTATCTCCGGGACAGGGGTCCACCGGGGAGCTGTTTTTT. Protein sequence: CASSLSPGQGSTGELFF.

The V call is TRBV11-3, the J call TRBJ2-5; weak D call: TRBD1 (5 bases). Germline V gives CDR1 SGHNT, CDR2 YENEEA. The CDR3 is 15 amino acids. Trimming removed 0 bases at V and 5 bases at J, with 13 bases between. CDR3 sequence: CASSLEGRKGETQYF. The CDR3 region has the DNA TGTGCCAGCAGCTTAGAGGGCCGGAAGGGGGAGACCCAGTACTTC.

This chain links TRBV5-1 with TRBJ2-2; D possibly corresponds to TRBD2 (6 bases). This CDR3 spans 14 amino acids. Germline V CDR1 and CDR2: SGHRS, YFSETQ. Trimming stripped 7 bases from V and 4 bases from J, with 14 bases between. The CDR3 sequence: CASSIREATGELFF. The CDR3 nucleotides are TGCGCCAGCTCCATCAGGGAGGCCACCGGGGAGCTGTTTTTT.

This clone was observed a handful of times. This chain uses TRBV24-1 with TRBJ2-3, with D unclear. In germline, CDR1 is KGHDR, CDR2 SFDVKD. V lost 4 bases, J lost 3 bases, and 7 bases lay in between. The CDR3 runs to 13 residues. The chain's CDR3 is CATSDSLTDTQYF. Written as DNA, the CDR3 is TGTGCCACCAGTGACAGTTTAACAGATACGCAGTATTTT.

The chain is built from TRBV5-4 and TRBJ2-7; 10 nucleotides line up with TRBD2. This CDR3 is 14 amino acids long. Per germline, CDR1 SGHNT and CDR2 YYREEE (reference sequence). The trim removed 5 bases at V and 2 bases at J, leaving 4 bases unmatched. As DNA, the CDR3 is TGTGCCAGCAGGGTAGCGGGAGGCCCCTACGAGCAGTACTTC. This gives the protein CASRVAGGPYEQYF.

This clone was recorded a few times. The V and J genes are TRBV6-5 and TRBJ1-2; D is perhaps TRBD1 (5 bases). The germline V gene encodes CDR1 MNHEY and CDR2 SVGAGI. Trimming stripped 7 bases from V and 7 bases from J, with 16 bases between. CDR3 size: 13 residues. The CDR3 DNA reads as TGTGCCAGCACCCTGACCCCCGGGGGTGGCTACACCTTC. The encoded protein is CASTLTPGGGYTF.

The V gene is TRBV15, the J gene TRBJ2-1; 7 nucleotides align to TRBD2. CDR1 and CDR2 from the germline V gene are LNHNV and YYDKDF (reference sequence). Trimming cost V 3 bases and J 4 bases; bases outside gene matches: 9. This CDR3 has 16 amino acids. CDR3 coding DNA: TGTGCCACCAGCAGGGGAGGGATCGACCCGTACAATGAGCAGTTCTTC. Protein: CATSRGGIDPYNEQFF.

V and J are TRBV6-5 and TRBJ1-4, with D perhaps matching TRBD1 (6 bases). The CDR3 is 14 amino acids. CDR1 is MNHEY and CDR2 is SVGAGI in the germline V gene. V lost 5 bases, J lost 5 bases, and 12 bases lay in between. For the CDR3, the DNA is TGTGCCAGCAGTCTGGACAGAGTAAATGAAAAACTGTTTTTT. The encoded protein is CASSLDRVNEKLFF.

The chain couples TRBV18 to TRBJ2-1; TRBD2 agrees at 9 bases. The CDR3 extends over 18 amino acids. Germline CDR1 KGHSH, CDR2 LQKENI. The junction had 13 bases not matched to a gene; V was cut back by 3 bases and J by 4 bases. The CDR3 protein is CASSPLGLAGSGYNEQFF. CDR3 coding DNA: TGTGCCAGCTCACCTCTCGGGCTAGCGGGATCTGGTTACAATGAGCAGTTCTTC.

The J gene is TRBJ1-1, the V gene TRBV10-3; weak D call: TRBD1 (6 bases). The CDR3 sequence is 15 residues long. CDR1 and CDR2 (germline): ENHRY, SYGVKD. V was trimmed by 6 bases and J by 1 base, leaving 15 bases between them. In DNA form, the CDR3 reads TGTGCCATCAGCGCCCAGGGGACTAAGAACACTGAAGCTTTCTTT. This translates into CAISAQGTKNTEAFF.

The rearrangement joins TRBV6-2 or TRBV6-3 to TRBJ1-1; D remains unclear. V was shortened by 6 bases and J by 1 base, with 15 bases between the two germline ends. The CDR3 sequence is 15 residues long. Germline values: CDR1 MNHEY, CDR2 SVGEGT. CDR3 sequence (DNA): TGTGCCAGCAGCAAACACACGGCGGGGAACACTGAAGCTTTCTTT. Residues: CASSKHTAGNTEAFF.

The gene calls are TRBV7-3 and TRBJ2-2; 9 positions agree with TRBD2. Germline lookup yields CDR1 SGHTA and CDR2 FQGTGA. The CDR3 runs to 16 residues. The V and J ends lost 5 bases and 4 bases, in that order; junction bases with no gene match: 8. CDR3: CASSPLAGASTGELFF. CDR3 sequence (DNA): TGTGCCAGCAGCCCCTTAGCGGGGGCGTCCACCGGGGAGCTGTTTTTT.

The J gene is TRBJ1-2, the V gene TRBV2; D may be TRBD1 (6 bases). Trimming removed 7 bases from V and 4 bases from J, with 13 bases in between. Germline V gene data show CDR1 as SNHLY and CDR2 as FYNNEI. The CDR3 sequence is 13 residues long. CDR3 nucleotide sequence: TGTGCCAGCAAGGACAGAACAACCTATGGCTACACCTTC. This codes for CASKDRTTYGYTF.

The CDR3 region is CASSQDHPGGATGNTIYF. CDR3 bases: TGCGCCAGCAGCCAAGATCATCCGGGGGGCGCGACTGGAAACACCATATATTTT. The rearrangement links TRBV4-1 to TRBJ1-3, with D tentatively TRBD1 (6 bases). The CDR3 length is 18 residues. Germline V gene data show CDR1 as MGHRA and CDR2 as YSYEKL. Trimming removed 0 bases at V and 2 bases at J, with 17 bases between.

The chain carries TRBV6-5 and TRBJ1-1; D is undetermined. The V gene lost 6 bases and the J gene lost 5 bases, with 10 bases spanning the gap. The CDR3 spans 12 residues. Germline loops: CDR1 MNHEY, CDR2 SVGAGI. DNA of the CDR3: TGTGCCAGCAGAAGAACAGTTACTGAAGCTTTCTTT. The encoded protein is CASRRTVTEAFF.

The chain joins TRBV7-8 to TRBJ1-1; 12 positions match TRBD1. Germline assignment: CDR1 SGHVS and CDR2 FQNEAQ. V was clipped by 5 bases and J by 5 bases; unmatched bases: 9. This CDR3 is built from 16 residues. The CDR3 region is CASSGTGGAVQTEAFF. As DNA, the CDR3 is TGTGCCAGCAGCGGGACAGGGGGCGCCGTACAGACTGAAGCTTTCTTT.

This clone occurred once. The CDR3 bases are TGCGCCAGCAGCCAAGATGTATCGTCGTCAGTTTGGCAGCCCCAGCATTTT. Protein: CASSQDVSSSVWQPQHF. J is TRBJ1-5 and V is TRBV4-1, with D unresolved. The germline V gene encodes CDR1 MGHRA and CDR2 YSYEKL. The CDR3 totals 17 residues. The V and J ends lost 0 bases and 7 bases respectively, with 19 bases between them.

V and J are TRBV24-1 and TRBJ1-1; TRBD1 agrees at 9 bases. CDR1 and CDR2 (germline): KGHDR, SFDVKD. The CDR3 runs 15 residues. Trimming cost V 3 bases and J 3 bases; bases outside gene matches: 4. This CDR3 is CATSDSRTGDTEAFF. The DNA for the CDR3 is TGTGCCACCAGTGATAGCCGGACAGGGGACACTGAAGCTTTCTTT.

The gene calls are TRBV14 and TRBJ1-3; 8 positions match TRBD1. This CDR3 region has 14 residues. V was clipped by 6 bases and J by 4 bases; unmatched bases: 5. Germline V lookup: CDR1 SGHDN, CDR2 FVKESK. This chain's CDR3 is CASSRTGIGNTIYF. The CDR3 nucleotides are TGTGCCAGCAGTCGGACAGGGATCGGAAACACCATATATTTT.

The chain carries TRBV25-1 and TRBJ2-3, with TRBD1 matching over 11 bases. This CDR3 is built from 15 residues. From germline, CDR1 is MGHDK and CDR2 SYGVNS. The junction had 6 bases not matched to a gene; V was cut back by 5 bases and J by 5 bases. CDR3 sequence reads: CASSPGQGAVDTQYF. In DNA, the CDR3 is TGTGCCAGCAGTCCCGGACAGGGGGCGGTAGATACGCAGTATTTT.

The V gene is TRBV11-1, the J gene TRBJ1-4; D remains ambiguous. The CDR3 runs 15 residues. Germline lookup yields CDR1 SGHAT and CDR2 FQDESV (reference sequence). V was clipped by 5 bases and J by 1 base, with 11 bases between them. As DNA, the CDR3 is TGTGCCAGCAGCGACGGGGAGGGAACTAATGAAAAACTGTTTTTT. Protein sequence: CASSDGEGTNEKLFF.

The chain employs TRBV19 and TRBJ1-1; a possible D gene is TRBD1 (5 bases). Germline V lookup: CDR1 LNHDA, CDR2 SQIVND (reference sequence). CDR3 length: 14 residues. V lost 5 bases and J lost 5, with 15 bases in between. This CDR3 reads CASSAPGGRTEAFF. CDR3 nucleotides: TGTGCCAGTAGTGCCCCGGGGGGGAGGACTGAAGCTTTCTTT. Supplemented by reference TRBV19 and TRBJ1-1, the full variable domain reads DGGITQSPKYLFRKEGQNVTLSCEQNLNHDAMYWYRQDPGQGLRLIYYSQIVNDFQKGDIAEGYSVSREKKESFPLTVTSAQKNPTAFYLCASSAPGGRTEAFFGQGTRLTVV.

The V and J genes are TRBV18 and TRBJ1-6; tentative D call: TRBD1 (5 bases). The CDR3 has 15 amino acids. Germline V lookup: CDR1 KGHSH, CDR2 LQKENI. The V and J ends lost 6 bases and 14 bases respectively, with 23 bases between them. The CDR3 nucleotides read TGTGCCAGCTCCACTCCCGGGACTCAATTCAGGGCCCTCCACTTT. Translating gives CASSTPGTQFRALHF.

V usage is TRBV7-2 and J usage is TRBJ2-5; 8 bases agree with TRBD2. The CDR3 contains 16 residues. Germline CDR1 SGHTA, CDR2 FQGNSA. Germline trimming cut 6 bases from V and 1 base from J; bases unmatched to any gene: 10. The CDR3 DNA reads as TGTGCCAGCAGTCATCCTCCGGGGGGGGCCCAAGAGACCCAGTACTTC. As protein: CASSHPPGGAQETQYF.